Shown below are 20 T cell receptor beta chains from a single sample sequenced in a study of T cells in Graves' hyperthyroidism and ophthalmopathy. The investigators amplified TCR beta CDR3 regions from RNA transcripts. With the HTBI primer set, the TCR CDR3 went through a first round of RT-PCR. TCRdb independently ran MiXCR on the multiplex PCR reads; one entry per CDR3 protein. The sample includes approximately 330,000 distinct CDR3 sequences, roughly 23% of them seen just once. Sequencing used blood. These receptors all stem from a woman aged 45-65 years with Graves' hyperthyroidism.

CDR3 in DNA: TGTGCCAGCAGTGTTCGGACTGGCACAGATACGCAGTATTTT. Its translation: CASSVRTGTDTQYF. The chain uses TRBV2 and TRBJ2-3; D perhaps matches TRBD2 (5 bases). The V gene lost 4 bases and the J gene lost 1 base, with 9 bases spanning the gap. CDR1 SNHLY and CDR2 FYNNEI come from the germline V gene. CDR3 size: 14 residues.

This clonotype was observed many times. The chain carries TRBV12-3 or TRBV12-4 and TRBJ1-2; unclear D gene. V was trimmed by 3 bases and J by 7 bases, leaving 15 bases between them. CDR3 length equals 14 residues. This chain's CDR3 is CASSLDGVRSGYTF. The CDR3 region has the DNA TGTGCCAGCAGTTTGGATGGGGTTAGGAGTGGCTACACCTTC.

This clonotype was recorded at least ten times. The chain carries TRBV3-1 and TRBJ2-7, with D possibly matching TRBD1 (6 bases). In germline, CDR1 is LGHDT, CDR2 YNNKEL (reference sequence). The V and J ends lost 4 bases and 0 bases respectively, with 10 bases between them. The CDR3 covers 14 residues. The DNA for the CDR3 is TGTGCCAGCAGCCGACAGGCAAGCTCCTACGAGCAGTACTTC. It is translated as CASSRQASSYEQYF.

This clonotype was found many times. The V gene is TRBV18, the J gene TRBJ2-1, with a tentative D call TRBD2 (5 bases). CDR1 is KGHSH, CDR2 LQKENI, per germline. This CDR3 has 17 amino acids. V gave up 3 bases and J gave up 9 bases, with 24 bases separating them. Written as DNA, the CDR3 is TGTGCCAGCTCACCCCAACCAGCGGAGCATAAACTTTGTGAGCAGTTCTTC. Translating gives CASSPQPAEHKLCEQFF.

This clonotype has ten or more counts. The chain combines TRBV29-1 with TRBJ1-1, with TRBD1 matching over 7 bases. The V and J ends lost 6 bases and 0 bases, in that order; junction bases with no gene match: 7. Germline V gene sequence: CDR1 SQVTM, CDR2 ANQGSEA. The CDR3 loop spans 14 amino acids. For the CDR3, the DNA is TGCAGCGTGGCCCCGACAGGGCTGAACACTGAAGCTTTCTTT. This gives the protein CSVAPTGLNTEAFF. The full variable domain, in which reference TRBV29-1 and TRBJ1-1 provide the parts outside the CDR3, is SAVISQKPSRDICQRGTSLTIQCQVDSQVTMMFWYRQQPGQSLTLIATANQGSEATYESGFVIDKFPISRPNLTFSTLTVSNMSPEDSSIYLCSVAPTGLNTEAFFGQGTRLTVV.

CDR3 bases: TGTGCCAGCAGCTTGGGGCAGGGTCTAAATTCACCCCTCCACTTT. It encodes CASSLGQGLNSPLHF. The rearrangement links TRBV5-8 to TRBJ1-6; D may be TRBD1 (5 bases). V dropped 0 bases and J dropped 7 bases, with 11 bases sitting between them. The CDR3 covers 15 residues. CDR1 SGHTS and CDR2 YDEGEE come from the germline V gene.

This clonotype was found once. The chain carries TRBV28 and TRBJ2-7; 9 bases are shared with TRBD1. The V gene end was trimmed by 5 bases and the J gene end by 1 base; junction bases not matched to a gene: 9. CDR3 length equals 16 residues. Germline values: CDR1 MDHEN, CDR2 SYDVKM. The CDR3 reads CASSPPGGQGSYEQYF. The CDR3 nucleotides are TGTGCCAGCAGTCCCCCCGGGGGACAGGGTTCCTACGAGCAGTACTTC. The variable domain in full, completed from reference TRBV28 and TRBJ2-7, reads DVKVTQSSRYLVKRTGEKVFLECVQDMDHENMFWYRQDPGLGLRLIYFSYDVKMKEKGDIPEGYSVSREKKERFSLILESASTNQTSMYLCASSPPGGQGSYEQYFGPGTRLTVT.

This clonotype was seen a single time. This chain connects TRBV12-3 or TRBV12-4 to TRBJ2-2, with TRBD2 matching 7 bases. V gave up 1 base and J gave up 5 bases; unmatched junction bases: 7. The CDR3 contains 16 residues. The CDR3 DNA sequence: TGTGCCAGCAGTTTAGTTAGTACTAGCGATACCGGGGAGCTGTTTTTT. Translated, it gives CASSLVSTSDTGELFF.

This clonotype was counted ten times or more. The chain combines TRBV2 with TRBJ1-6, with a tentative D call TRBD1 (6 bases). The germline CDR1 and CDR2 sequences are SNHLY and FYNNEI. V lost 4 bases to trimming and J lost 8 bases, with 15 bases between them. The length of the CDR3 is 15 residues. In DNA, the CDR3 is TGTGCCAGCAGTGTTCGGACAGTAAACTATTCACCCCTCCACTTT. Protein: CASSVRTVNYSPLHF.

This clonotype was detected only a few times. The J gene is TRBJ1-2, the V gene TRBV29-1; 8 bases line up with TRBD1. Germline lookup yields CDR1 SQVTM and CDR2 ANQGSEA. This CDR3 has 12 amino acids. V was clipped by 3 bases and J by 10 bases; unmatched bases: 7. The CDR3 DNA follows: TGCAGCGTTGAGGGCCAGGGGGCTGACTACACCTTC. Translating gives CSVEGQGADYTF.

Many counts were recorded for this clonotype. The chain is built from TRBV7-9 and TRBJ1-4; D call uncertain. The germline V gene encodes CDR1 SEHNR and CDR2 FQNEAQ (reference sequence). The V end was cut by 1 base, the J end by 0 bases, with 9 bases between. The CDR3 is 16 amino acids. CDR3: CASSLGAAATNEKLFF. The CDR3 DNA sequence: TGTGCCAGCAGCTTAGGGGCGGCTGCAACTAATGAAAAACTGTTTTTT.

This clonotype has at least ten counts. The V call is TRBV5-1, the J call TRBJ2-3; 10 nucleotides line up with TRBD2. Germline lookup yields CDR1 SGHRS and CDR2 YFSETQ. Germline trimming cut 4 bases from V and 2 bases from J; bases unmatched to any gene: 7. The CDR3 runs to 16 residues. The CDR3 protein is CASSPATSGATDTQYF. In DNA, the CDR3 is TGCGCCAGCAGCCCCGCCACTAGCGGGGCCACAGATACGCAGTATTTT.

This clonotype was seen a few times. CDR3 loop: CATNRGGTSNEKLFF. The CDR3, as DNA: TGTGCCACCAATCGCGGGGGGACTAGTAATGAAAAACTGTTTTTT. The genes are TRBV12-3 or TRBV12-4 and TRBJ1-4; D is possibly TRBD1 (5 bases). The V and J ends lost 10 bases and 4 bases respectively, with 19 bases between them. The CDR3 is 15 amino acids.

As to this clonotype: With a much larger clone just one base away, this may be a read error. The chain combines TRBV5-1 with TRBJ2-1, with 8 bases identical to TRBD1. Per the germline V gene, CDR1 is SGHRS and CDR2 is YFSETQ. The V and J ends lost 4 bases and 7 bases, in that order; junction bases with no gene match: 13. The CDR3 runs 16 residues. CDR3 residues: CASSTDRQGRLNEQFF. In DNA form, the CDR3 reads TGCGCCAGCAGCACCGACCGACAGGGGCGGCTTAATGAGCAGTTCTTC.

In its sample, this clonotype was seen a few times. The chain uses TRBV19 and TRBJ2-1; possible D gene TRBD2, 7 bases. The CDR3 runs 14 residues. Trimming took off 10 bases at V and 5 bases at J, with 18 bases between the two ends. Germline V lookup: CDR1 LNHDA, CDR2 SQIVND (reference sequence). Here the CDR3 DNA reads TGTGCCACCAAAAGGGGGGCGGGAGACAATGAGCAGTTCTTC. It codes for CATKRGAGDNEQFF.

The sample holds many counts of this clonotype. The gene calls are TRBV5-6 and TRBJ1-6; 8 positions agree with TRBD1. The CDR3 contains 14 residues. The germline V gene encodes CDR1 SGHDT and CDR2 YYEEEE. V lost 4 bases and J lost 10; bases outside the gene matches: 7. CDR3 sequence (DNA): TGTGCCAGCAGCGGAAGACAGGGGAACTCACCCCTCCACTTT. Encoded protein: CASSGRQGNSPLHF.

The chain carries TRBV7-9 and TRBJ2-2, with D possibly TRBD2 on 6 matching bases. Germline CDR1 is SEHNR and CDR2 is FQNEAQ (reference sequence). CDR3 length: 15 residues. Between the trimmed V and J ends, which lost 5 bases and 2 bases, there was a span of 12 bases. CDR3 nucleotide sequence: TGTGCCAGCAGCCCTAGCGTCCAAAACACCGGGGAGCTGTTTTTT. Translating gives CASSPSVQNTGELFF.

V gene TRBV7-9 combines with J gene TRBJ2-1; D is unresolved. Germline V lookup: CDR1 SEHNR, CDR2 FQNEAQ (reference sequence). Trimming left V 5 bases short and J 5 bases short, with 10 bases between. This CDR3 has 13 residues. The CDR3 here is CASSTPDHNEQFF. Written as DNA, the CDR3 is TGTGCCAGCAGCACACCCGACCACAATGAGCAGTTCTTC.

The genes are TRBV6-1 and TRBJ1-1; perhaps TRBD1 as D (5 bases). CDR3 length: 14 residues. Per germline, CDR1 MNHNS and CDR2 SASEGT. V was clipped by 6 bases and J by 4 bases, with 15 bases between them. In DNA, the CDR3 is TGTGCCAGCAGCTCCTGGGGGTTGAGCACTGAAGCTTTCTTT. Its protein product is CASSSWGLSTEAFF.

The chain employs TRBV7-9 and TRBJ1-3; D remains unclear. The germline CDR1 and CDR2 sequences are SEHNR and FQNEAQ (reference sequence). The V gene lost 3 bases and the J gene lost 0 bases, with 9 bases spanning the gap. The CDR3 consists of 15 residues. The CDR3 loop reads CASSFATSSGNTIYF. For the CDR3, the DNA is TGTGCCAGCAGCTTCGCGACGAGCTCTGGAAACACCATATATTTT. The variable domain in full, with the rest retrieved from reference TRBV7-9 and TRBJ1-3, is DTGVSQNPRHKITKRGQNVTFRCDPISEHNRLYWYRQTLGQGPEFLTYFQNEAQLEKSRLLSDRFSAERPKGSFSTLEIQRTEQGDSAMYLCASSFATSSGNTIYFGEGSWLTVV.